This T cell receptor (beta chain) was profiled in a study of cytomegalovirus exposure and HLA in healthy donors. Study-wide background: The Caucasian-associated ancestry cluster held over 65% of 398 genotyped donors.

60 Vbeta and 13 Jbeta primers were used in PCR. Sequenced by immunoSEQ multiplex PCR; TCRdb stores in-frame clones only, minus some. The table has approximately 95,000 clones, under 85% seen once. The germline V gene encodes CDR1 MDHEN and CDR2 SYDVKM. Trimming shortened V by 6 bases and J by 10 bases, and 18 bases separated the two germline ends. The CDR3 runs 13 residues. The gene calls are TRBV28 and TRBJ1-1; a possible D gene is TRBD1 (5 bases). This TCR was sampled from a woman aged 40-49 years in good health and CMV-seropositive. Specimen: PBMCs. This CDR3 reads CASSGGALAGAFF. The CDR3 coding sequence is TGTGCCAGCAGCGGAGGGGCTTTAGCGGGAGCTTTCTTT.